The present T cell receptor (beta chain) was sequenced within a study of early T cells in non-severe SARS-CoV-2 infection. As concerns this clonotype: Its antigen is currently unknown.

From germline, CDR1 is SGHTA and CDR2 FQGNSA. The V gene lost 6 bases and the J gene lost 4 bases, with 13 bases spanning the gap. The CDR3 runs 14 residues. The library protocol tagged individual cDNA molecules with unique molecular identifiers. TCRdb recomputed calls from the 5' RACE reads with MiXCR, one row per CDR3 protein. The data show about 76,000 distinct CDR3 sequences, with about 11% seen just once and 4% to 5% held by the top ten. Study-level findings and limits: Reliance on VDJdb matching favored anti-spike CD8 responses; private and CD4 specificities were missed.

The sequenced sample consisted of whole blood. This chain uses TRBV7-2 with TRBJ1-5; perhaps TRBD1 as D (5 bases). This TCR was recovered from an adult who was a healthcare worker with PCR-confirmed SARS-CoV-2 infection or an uninfected control (not recorded which). The CDR3 loop reads CASRAIGGNQPQHF. The CDR3 region has the DNA TGTGCCAGCAGGGCCATCGGGGGAAATCAGCCCCAGCATTTT.